Listed below are T cell receptor beta chains from one sample, sequenced in a study of beta chain features in type 1 diabetes. Data came from immunoSEQ multiplex PCR; TCRdb stores just in-frame clones and leaves some out. The sample lists around 260,000 clones, roughly 22% seen once, with 0.028% in the top ten. Sample: naive CD4+ T cells from blood. The receptor set was obtained from a woman aged 40 to 50 with type 1 diabetes. The CDR3 runs from the conserved cysteine through the conserved F or W. The D gene is left open where the match is weak. Clone sizes are given selectively: once, few, many, or a class where the clone is expanded.

D gene	clone size	V gene	J gene	CDR3 DNA	CDR3 protein
TRBD1	few	TRBV4-2	TRBJ1-6	TGTGCCAGCAGCCGCGTCCGACAGGGCCTCTATAATTCACCCCTCCACTTT	CASSRVRQGLYNSPLHF
TRBD1	.	TRBV4-2	TRBJ1-4	TGTGCCAGCAGCCCGGGACAGCCTAATGAAAAACTGTTTTTT	CASSPGQPNEKLFF
TRBD2	.	TRBV28	TRBJ2-2	TGTGCCAGCAGTTTCGGGGGGACCGGGGAGCTGTTTTTT	CASSFGGTGELFF
TRBD2	once	TRBV5-6	TRBJ2-7	TGTGCCAGCACCCCGACGGGGGGGGCCTACGAGCAGTACTTC	CASTPTGGAYEQYF
.	.	TRBV6-4	TRBJ1-1	TGTGCCAGCAAATTGACAGGTCTGAACACTGAAGCTTTCTTT	CASKLTGLNTEAFF
.	.	TRBV9	TRBJ2-1	TGTGCCAGCAGCGTCTCACTACTAGCCTACAATGAGCAGTTCTTC	CASSVSLLAYNEQFF
.	.	TRBV30	TRBJ2-3	TGTGCCTCAACCTACACAGATACGCAGTATTTT	CASTYTDTQYF
.	few	TRBV21-1	TRBJ2-1	TGTGCCAGCAACGGCGGGAGCCGGGATGAGCAGTTCTTC	CASNGGSRDEQFF
.	.	TRBV23-1	TRBJ2-7	TGCGCCAGCAGTCAACCATCCAGACTGAGGAGGAGGGAATACGAGCAGTACTTC	CASSQPSRLRRREYEQYF
.	.	TRBV11-1	TRBJ2-5	TGTGCCAGCAGCCCCTCCGTGGAGGGCAGAGAGACCCAGTACTTC	CASSPSVEGRETQYF
.	.	TRBV10-3	TRBJ1-4	TGTGCCATCAGTGAAAATACTCAAGAAAAACTGTTTTTT	CAISENTQEKLFF
.	.	TRBV25-1	TRBJ2-7	TGTGCCACTCCGAATCTCCGATGGCTAGTGTTAACCTACGAGCAGTACTTC	CATPNLRWLVLTYEQYF
TRBD1	few	TRBV7-9	TRBJ1-2	TGTGCCAGCAGCTTTGGGACAGGGGGCGGCTATGGCTACACCTTC	CASSFGTGGGYGYTF
TRBD1	few	TRBV5-1	TRBJ1-1	TGCGCCAGCAGCCAACAGGGGATGGGGAACACTGAAGCTTTCTTT	CASSQQGMGNTEAFF
TRBD1	.	TRBV7-9	TRBJ1-4	TGTGCCAGCAGCGGACAGGGACGGGAAAAACTGTTTTTT	CASSGQGREKLFF
.	.	TRBV18	TRBJ2-2	TGTGCCAGCTCACCGACAGGGAACACCGGGGAGCTGTTTTTT	CASSPTGNTGELFF
.	few	TRBV18	TRBJ1-1	TGTGCCAGCTCACCTAGGGCCTCGGGGACTGAAGCTTTCTTT	CASSPRASGTEAFF
TRBD2	.	TRBV18	TRBJ2-3	TGTGCCAGCTCACCACCCGGGGGGGGCACAGATACGCAGTATTTT	CASSPPGGGTDTQYF
TRBD1	few	TRBV19	TRBJ2-1	TGTGCCAGTAGTCCCGACAGGGGGAATGAGCAGTTCTTC	CASSPDRGNEQFF
.	few	TRBV4-2	TRBJ2-1	TGTGCCAGCAGCCAAGATCGGGGACATTACAATGAGCAGTTCTTC	CASSQDRGHYNEQFF
.	few	TRBV2	TRBJ2-3	TGTGCCAGCAGTTCAAGCACAGATACGCAGTATTTT	CASSSSTDTQYF
TRBD2	.	TRBV7-2	TRBJ2-3	TGTGCCAGCAGCGACCGTCTAGCGGGAGCCACAGATACGCAGTATTTT	CASSDRLAGATDTQYF
TRBD1	.	TRBV6-5	TRBJ2-2	TGTGCCAGCAGTACCCGGGACAGTGGTAGGGGGGAGCTGTTTTTT	CASSTRDSGRGELFF
.	.	TRBV9	TRBJ1-2	TGTGCCAGCAGCGTACTTGGAGCTAACTATGGCTACACCTTC	CASSVLGANYGYTF
.	.	TRBV7-9	TRBJ2-1	TGTGCCAGCAGCCCTGGACTGATCAATGAGCAGTTCTTC	CASSPGLINEQFF
TRBD2	few	TRBV6-5	TRBJ2-7	TGTGCCGCGCGGGGGGGAAGCTACGAGCAGTACTTC	CAARGGSYEQYF
TRBD1	few	TRBV4-3	TRBJ2-6	TGCGCCAGCAGCAGAGCCGGGACAGGTGTGTCGCTCTCTGGGGCCAACGTCCTGACTTTC	CASSRAGTGVSLSGANVLTF
TRBD1	once	TRBV6-6	TRBJ1-5	TGTGCCAGCAGGAAATTCTCGGACAGGGGCAATCAGCCCCAGCATTTT	CASRKFSDRGNQPQHF
.	few	TRBV29-1	TRBJ2-1	TGCAGCGCCCCAGTGCCAGGCAATGAGCAGTTCTTC	CSAPVPGNEQFF
TRBD1	few	TRBV29-1	TRBJ1-2	TGCAGCGTTAAGGACAGGGGGAACACTAACTATGGCTACACCTTC	CSVKDRGNTNYGYTF
TRBD2	.	TRBV10-3	TRBJ2-7	TGTGCCATCAACCCGGGACTAGCGGGAGGAGTTGACGAGCAGTACTTC	CAINPGLAGGVDEQYF
TRBD1	.	TRBV7-2	TRBJ2-1	TGTGCCAGCAGCTCATCCGGGACAGGGGTCTCCACTGAGCAGTTCTTC	CASSSSGTGVSTEQFF
.	.	TRBV13	TRBJ2-7	TGTGCCAGCAGCTTCGGTATTAGCGGCTTGGCGTACTTC	CASSFGISGLAYF
.	.	TRBV25-1	TRBJ2-7	TGTGCCAGCAGTCCCCCACAGGCCCCCTCCTACGAGCAGTACTTC	CASSPPQAPSYEQYF
TRBD1	few	TRBV7-4	TRBJ2-7	TGTGCCAGCAGCTCGGGGGACAGGTACCCTTTAGGGCAGTACTTC	CASSSGDRYPLGQYF
.	.	TRBV9	TRBJ2-3	TGTGCCAGCAGCGTAGAGGCCGGACAGCGATCCACAGATACGCAGTATTTT	CASSVEAGQRSTDTQYF
TRBD1	once	TRBV28	TRBJ2-3	TGTGCCAGCAGTTTAGTTCAGGGGGCGAACACAGATACGCAGTATTTT	CASSLVQGANTDTQYF
.	.	TRBV7-9	TRBJ1-3	TGTGCCAGCAGCCCAGCGGGACAAGCTGGAAACACCATATATTTT	CASSPAGQAGNTIYF